This paragraph covers one TCR beta chain sequence. The data were obtained in a study of patients and donors after allogeneic stem cell transplantation. A single record per CDR3 protein comes from TCRdb applying MiXCR to the RT-PCR reads. The sample contains 900,000 to 1,000,000 distinct CDR3 sequences, about 20% of which appear only once. Trimming took off 0 bases at V and 7 bases at J, with 16 bases between the two ends. Germline V CDR1 and CDR2: DFQATT, SNEGSKA (reference sequence). The CDR3 covers 15 residues. The receptor's source is a human donor who was either an allogeneic HSCT recipient or a stem cell or donor lymphocyte infusion donor (not recorded which). It is not recorded whose cells these are; they may come from a transplant donor. The chain combines TRBV20-1 with TRBJ2-1; tentatively, D is TRBD2 (7 bases). The sequencing input was blood, either unsorted or a sorted T cell fraction (not recorded which). The CDR3 region is CSAREWGGAVNEQFF. The CDR3 DNA is TGCAGTGCTAGAGAGTGGGGGGGGGCGGTGAATGAGCAGTTCTTC.